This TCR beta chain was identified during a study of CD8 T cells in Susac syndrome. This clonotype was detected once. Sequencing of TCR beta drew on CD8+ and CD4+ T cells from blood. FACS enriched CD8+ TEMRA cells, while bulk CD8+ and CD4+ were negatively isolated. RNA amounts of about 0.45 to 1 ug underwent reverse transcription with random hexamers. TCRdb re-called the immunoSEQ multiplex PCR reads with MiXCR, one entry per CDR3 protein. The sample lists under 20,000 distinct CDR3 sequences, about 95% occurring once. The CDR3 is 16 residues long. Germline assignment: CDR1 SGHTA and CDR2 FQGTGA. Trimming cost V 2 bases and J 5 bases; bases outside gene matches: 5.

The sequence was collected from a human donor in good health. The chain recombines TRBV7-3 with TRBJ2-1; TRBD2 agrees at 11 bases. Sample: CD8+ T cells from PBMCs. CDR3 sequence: CASSLVVGLADNEQFF. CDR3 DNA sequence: TGTGCCAGCAGCTTAGTTGTGGGACTAGCGGACAATGAGCAGTTCTTC.